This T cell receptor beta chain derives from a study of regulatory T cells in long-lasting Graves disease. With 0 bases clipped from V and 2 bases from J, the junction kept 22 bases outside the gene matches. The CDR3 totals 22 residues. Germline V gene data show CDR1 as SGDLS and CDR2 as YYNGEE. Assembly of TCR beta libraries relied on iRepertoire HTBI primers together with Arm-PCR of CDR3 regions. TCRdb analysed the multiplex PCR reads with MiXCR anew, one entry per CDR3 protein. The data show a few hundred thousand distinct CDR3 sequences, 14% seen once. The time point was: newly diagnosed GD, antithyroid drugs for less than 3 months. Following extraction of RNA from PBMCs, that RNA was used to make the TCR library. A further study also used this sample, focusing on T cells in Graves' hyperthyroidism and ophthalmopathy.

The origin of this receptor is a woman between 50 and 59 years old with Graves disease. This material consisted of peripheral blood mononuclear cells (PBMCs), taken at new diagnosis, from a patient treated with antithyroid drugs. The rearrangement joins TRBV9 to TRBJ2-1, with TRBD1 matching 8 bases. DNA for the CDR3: TGTGCCAGCAGCGTAGGGTCGGGTCGTCAGGGGGCAATGCGGGCCACCTACAATGAGCAGTTCTTC. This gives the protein CASSVGSGRQGAMRATYNEQFF.